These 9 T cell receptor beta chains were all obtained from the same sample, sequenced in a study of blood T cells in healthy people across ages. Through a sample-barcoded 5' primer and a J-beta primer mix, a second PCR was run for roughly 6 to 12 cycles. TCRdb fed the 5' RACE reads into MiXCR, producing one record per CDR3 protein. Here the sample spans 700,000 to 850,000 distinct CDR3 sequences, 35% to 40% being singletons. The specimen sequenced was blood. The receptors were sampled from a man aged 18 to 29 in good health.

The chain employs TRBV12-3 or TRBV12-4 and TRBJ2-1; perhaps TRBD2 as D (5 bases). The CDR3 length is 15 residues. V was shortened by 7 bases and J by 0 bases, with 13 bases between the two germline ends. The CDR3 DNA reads TGTGCCAGCAACACACGGGGTAGCTCCTACAATGAGCAGTTCTTC. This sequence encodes CASNTRGSSYNEQFF.

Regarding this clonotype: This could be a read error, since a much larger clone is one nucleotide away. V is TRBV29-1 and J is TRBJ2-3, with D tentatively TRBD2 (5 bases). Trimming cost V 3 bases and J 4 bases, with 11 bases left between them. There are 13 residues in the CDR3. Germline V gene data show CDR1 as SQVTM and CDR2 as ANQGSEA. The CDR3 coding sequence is TGCAGCGTTGAGACTAACATATCAGATACGCAGTATTTT. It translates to CSVETNISDTQYF.

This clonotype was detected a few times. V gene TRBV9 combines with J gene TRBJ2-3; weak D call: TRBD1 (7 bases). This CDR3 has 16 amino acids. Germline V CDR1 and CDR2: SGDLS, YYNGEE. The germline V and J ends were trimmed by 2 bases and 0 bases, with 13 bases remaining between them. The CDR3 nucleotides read TGTGCCAGCAGCGTCCCAGGGGGGCCCAGCACAGATACGCAGTATTTT. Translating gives CASSVPGGPSTDTQYF. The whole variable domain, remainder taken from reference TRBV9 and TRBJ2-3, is DSGVTQTPKHLITATGQRVTLRCSPRSGDLSVYWYQQSLDQGLQFLIQYYNGEERAKGNILERFSAQQFPDLHSELNLSSLELGDSALYFCASSVPGGPSTDTQYFGPGTRLTVL.

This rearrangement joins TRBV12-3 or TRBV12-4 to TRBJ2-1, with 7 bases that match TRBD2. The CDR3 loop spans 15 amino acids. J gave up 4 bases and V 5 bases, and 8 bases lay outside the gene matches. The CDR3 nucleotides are TGTGCCAGCAGTACCAGCGGGGCACCTTACAATGAGCAGTTCTTC. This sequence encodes CASSTSGAPYNEQFF.

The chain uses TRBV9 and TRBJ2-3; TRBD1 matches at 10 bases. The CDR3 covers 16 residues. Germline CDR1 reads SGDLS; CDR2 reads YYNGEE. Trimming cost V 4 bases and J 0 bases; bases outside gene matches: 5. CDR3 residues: CASSPRQGASTDTQYF. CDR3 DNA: TGTGCCAGCAGCCCCAGACAGGGGGCGAGCACAGATACGCAGTATTTT. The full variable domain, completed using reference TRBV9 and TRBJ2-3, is DSGVTQTPKHLITATGQRVTLRCSPRSGDLSVYWYQQSLDQGLQFLIQYYNGEERAKGNILERFSAQQFPDLHSELNLSSLELGDSALYFCASSPRQGASTDTQYFGPGTRLTVL.

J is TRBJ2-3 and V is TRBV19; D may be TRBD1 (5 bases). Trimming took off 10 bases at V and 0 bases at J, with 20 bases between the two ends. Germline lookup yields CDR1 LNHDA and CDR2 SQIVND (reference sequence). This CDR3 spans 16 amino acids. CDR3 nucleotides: TGTGCCACCTCCTTTAAGCGACAGACAAGCACAGATACGCAGTATTTT. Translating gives CATSFKRQTSTDTQYF.

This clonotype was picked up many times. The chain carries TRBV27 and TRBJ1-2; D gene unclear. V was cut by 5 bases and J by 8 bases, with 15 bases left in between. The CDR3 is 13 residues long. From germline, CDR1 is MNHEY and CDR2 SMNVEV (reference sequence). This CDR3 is CASSATISSGYTF. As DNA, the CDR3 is TGTGCCAGCAGTGCGACGATCAGTTCCGGCTACACCTTC.

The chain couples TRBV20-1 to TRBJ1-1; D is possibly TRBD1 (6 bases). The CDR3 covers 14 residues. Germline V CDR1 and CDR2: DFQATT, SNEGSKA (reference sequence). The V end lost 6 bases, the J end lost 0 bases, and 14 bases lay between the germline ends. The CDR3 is CSATDSRMNTEAFF. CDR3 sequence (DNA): TGCAGTGCAACGGACAGTAGAATGAACACTGAAGCTTTCTTT.

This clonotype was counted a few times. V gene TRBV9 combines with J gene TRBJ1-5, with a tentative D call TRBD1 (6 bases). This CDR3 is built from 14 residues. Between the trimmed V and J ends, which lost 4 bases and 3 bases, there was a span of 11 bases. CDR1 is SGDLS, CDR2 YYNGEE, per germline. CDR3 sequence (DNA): TGTGCCAGCAGCCCACAGGGTACCAATCAGCCCCAGCATTTT. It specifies CASSPQGTNQPQHF.